What follows describes a single T cell receptor (beta chain). Its antigen is unknown. The record originates from a study of cytotoxic CD8 clonotypes in ibrutinib-treated CLL. Study-level information: In all, under twelve patients were relapsed/refractory, some 14 were treatment-naive and approximately 17 were IGHV unmutated. Partial responses numbered around 24 and complete responses 2; after a median about 62 months, roughly 15 stayed remitted and approximately 12 progressed. General study points: Sampling schedules were unmatched across sustained-remission and progressing patients.

Sequencing sought depths of 1 in 200,000 to 1 in 1 million T cells. Profiling relied on immunoSEQ multiplex PCR, and the TCRdb table lists in-frame clones only, not all of them. The sample contains just over 200,000 clones, approximately 70% of which appear only once. Germline V gives CDR1 MNHNS, CDR2 SASEGT. This CDR3 has 16 amino acids. V was clipped by 3 bases and J by 5 bases, with 16 bases between them. This chain links TRBV6-1 with TRBJ2-2; a possible D gene is TRBD1 (5 bases). The receptor comes from a human donor with chronic lymphocytic leukemia. The sequences come from PBMCs, collected after 12 months of ibrutinib treatment. For the CDR3, the DNA is TGTGCCAGCAGTGAGAATCCAGGGATTAAGACCGGGGAGCTGTTTTTT. Its translation: CASSENPGIKTGELFF.